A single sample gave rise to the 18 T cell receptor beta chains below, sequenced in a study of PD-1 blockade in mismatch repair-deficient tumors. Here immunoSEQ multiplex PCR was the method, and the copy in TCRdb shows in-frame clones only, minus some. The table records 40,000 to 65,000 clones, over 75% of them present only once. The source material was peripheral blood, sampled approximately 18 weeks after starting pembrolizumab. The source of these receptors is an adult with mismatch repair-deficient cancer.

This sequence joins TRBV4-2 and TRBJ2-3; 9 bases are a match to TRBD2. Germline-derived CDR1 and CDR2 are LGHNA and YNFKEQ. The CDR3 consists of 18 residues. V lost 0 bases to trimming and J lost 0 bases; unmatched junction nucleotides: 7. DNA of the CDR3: TGTGCCAGCAGCCAAGATCGGGTAGCGGGAGATAGCACAGATACGCAGTATTTT. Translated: CASSQDRVAGDSTDTQYF.

CDR3 sequence reads: CASTDNTEAFF. CDR3 bases: TGTGCCAGCACTGATAACACTGAAGCTTTCTTT. The genes are TRBV2 and TRBJ1-1, with D hard to call. The CDR3 has 11 amino acids. From germline, CDR1 is SNHLY and CDR2 FYNNEI. V gave up 7 bases and J gave up 2 bases, with 5 bases separating them.

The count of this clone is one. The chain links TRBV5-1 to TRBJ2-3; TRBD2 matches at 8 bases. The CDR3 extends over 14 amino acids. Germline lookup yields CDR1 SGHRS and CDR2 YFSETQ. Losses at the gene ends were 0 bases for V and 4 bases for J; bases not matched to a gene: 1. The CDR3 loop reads CASSLGREADTQYF. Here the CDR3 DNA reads TGCGCCAGCAGCTTGGGGCGGGAGGCAGATACGCAGTATTTT.

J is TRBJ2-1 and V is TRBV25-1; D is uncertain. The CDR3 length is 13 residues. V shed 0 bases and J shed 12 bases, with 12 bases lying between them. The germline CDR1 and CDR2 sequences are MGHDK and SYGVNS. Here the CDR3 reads CASSEYNNPGQFF. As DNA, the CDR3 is TGTGCCAGCAGTGAATATAACAACCCTGGGCAGTTCTTC.

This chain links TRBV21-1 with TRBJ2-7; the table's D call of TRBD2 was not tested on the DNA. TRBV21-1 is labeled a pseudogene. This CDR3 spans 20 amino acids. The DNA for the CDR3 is TGTGCCAGCAGCACCTGGACAGGCCGGACTAGCGGGAGTAGGACCCACGAGCAGTACTTC. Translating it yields CASSTWTGRTSGSRTHEQYF.

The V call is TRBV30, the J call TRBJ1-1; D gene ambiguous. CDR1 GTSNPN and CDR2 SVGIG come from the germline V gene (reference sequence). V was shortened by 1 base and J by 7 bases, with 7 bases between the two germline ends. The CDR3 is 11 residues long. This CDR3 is CAWSGQDEAFF. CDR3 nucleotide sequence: TGTGCCTGGAGTGGGCAGGATGAAGCTTTCTTT.

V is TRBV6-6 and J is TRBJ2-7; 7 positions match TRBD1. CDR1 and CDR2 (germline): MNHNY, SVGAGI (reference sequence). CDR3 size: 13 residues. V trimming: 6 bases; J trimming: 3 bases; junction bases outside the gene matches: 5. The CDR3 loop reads CASSFNRGYEQYF. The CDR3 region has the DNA TGTGCCAGCAGCTTTAACAGGGGCTACGAGCAGTACTTC.

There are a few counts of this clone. CDR3 protein: CASSIGQGWDQPQHF. The CDR3 bases are TGTGCCAGTAGTATCGGACAGGGGTGGGATCAGCCCCAGCATTTT. This chain uses TRBV19 with TRBJ1-5; 9 positions agree with TRBD1. This CDR3 is built from 15 residues. From germline, CDR1 is LNHDA and CDR2 SQIVND (reference sequence). V lost 3 bases to trimming and J lost 5 bases; unmatched junction nucleotides: 5.

The CDR3 nucleotides read TGTGCCACCAGCTACGCGAACACCGGGGAGCTGTTTTTT. It specifies CATSYANTGELFF. This chain uses TRBV15 with TRBJ2-2; D remains unclear. V was cut by 5 bases and J by 0 bases, with 4 bases left in between. This CDR3 spans 13 amino acids. Per germline, CDR1 LNHNV and CDR2 YYDKDF (reference sequence).

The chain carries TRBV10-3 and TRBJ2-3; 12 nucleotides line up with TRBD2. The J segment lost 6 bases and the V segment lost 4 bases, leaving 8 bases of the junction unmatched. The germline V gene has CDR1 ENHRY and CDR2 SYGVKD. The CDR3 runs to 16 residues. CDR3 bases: TGTGCCATCAGTGGGGCTAGCGGGAGGGTTGAGGATACGCAGTATTTT. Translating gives CAISGASGRVEDTQYF.

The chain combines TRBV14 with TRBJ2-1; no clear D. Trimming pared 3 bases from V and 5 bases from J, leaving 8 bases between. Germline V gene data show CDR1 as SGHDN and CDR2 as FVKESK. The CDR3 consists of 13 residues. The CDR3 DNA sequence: TGTGCCAGCAGCCATCGCGGAAACAATGAGCAGTTCTTC. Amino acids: CASSHRGNNEQFF.

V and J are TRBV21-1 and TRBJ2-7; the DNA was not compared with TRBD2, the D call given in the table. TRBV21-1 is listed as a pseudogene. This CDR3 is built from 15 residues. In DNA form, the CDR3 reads TGTGCCAGCAGCGGGCAACCGACTAGCGCGTACGAGCAGTACTTC. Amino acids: CASSGQPTSAYEQYF.

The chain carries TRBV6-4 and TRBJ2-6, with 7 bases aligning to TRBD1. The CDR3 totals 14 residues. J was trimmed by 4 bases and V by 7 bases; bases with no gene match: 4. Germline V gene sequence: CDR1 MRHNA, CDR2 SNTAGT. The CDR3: CASKQGFGANVLTF. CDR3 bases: TGTGCCAGCAAACAGGGGTTCGGGGCCAACGTCCTGACTTTC.

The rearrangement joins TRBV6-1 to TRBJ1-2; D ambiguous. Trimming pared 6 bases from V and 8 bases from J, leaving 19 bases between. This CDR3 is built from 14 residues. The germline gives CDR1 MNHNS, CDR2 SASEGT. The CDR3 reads CASSVTNNNVGYTF. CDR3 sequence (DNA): TGTGCCAGCAGCGTAACCAACAACAATGTGGGCTACACCTTC.

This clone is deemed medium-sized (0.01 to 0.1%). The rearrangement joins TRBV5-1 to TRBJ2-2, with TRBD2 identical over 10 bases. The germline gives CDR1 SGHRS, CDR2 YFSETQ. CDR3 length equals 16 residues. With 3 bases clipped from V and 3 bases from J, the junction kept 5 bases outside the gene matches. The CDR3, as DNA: TGCGCCAGCAGCTCCCTGGGACTAGCGTACACCGGGGAGCTGTTTTTT. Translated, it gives CASSSLGLAYTGELFF. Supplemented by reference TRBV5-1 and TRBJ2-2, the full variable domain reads KAGVTQTPRYLIKTRGQQVTLSCSPISGHRSVSWYQQTPGQGLQFLFEYFSETQRNKGNFPGRFSGRQFSNSRSEMNVSTLELGDSALYLCASSSLGLAYTGELFFGEGSRLTVL.

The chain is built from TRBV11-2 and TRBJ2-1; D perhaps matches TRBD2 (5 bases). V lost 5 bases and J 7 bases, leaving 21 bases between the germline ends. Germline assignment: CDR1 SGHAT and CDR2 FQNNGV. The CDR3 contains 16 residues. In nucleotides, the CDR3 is TGTGCCAGCAGCAAAGAGGGCCAGTTAGGTAAAAATGAGCAGTTCTTC. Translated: CASSKEGQLGKNEQFF.

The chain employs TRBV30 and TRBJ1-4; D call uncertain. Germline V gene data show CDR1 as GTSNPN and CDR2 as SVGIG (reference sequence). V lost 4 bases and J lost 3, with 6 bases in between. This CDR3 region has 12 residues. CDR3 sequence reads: CAWTEANEKLFF. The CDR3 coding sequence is TGTGCCTGGACAGAGGCTAATGAAAAACTGTTTTTT.

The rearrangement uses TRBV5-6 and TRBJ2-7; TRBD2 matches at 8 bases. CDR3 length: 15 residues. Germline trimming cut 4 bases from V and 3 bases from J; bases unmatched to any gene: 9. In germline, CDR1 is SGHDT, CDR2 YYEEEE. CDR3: CASSRIGLAGYEQYF. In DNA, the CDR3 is TGTGCCAGCAGCCGGATTGGGCTAGCGGGCTACGAGCAGTACTTC.